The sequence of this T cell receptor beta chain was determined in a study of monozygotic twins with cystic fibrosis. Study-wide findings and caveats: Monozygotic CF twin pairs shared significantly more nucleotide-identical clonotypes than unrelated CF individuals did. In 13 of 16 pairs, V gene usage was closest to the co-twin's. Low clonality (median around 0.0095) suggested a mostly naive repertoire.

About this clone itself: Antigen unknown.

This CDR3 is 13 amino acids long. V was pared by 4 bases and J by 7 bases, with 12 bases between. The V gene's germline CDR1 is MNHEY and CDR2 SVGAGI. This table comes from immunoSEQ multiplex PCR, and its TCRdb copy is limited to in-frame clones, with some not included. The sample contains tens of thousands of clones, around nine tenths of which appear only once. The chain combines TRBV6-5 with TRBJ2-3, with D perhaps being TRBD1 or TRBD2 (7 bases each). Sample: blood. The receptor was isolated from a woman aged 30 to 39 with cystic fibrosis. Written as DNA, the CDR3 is TGTGCCAGCAGTTTCCAGGGGGGGTATACGCAGTATTTT. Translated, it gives CASSFQGGYTQYF.